One sample yielded the 11 T cell receptor beta chains listed below, sequenced in a study of low-dose radiotherapy and immunotherapy resistance in tumors. Time point noted: after trial treatment. Treatment described: LDRT plus nivolumab, ipilimumab, low-dose cyclophosphamide and aspirin (RACIN trial). First-strand cDNA relied on TRAV- and TRBV-specific primers spanning alpha and beta chains. TCR amplification involved about 20 PCR cycles with a constant-region primer and V-primer adapter. TCRdb itself ran the reads through MiXCR, one entry per CDR3 protein. Found here are 39,000 or so distinct CDR3 sequences, roughly 20% of them singletons; the top ten hold about a tenth. Material: PBMCs, obtained after low-dose radiotherapy plus immunotherapy. The receptors here all came from a female donor with ovarian cancer.

This clonotype was found many times. The rearrangement uses TRBV4-1 and TRBJ2-1, with 8 bases aligning to TRBD2. Trimming cost V 6 bases and J 0 bases; bases outside gene matches: 4. Germline V gene data show CDR1 as MGHRA and CDR2 as YSYEKL. This CDR3 is 15 amino acids long. DNA of the CDR3: TGCGCCAGCAGTCAGCGGGGGTTCTCCTACAATGAGCAGTTCTTC. Translating it yields CASSQRGFSYNEQFF.

The sample holds many counts of this clonotype. The chain couples TRBV20-1 to TRBJ1-5, with a tentative D call TRBD1 (6 bases). The germline gives CDR1 DFQATT, CDR2 SNEGSKA (reference sequence). The ends were cut back, 5 bases at V and 0 bases at J, with 14 bases in the middle. This CDR3 has 15 amino acids. This CDR3 is CSAPGGGNSNQPQHF. CDR3 nucleotides: TGCAGTGCTCCCGGGGGCGGAAATAGCAATCAGCCCCAGCATTTT.

This clonotype was recorded many times. The chain employs TRBV5-1 and TRBJ2-5; tentatively, D is TRBD1 (5 bases). The germline V gene has CDR1 SGHRS and CDR2 YFSETQ. V was clipped by 0 bases and J by 5 bases, with 8 bases between them. The CDR3 spans 13 residues. The CDR3 DNA follows: TGCGCCAGCAGCTTGGGCAGGGCGGAGACCCAGTACTTC. This sequence encodes CASSLGRAETQYF.

This clonotype has ten or more counts. The rearrangement links TRBV5-1 to TRBJ2-5, with 11 bases fitting TRBD1. The CDR3 length is 15 residues. J gave up 1 base and V 4 bases, and 3 bases lay outside the gene matches. Germline V gene sequence: CDR1 SGHRS, CDR2 YFSETQ. The CDR3 coding sequence is TGCGCCAGCAGCAACGGGACAGGGGGCCAAGAGACCCAGTACTTC. This codes for CASSNGTGGQETQYF.

This clonotype was seen repeatedly, ten times or more. The rearrangement links TRBV19 to TRBJ1-5, with TRBD1 as a possible D gene (5 bases). The CDR3 runs to 17 residues. V shed 6 bases and J shed 2 bases, with 20 bases lying between them. Germline V gene data show CDR1 as LNHDA and CDR2 as SQIVND (reference sequence). In DNA, the CDR3 is TGTGCCAGTAGAGATAGGATTGGTAAAGGGGGCAATCAGCCCCAGCATTTT. Protein sequence: CASRDRIGKGGNQPQHF. The variable domain in full, completed from reference TRBV19 and TRBJ1-5, reads DGGITQSPKYLFRKEGQNVTLSCEQNLNHDAMYWYRQDPGQGLRLIYYSQIVNDFQKGDIAEGYSVSREKKESFPLTVTSAQKNPTAFYLCASRDRIGKGGNQPQHFGDGTRLSIL.

This clonotype has only one observation. This sequence is one base from a far larger clone and is likely a read error. The chain joins TRBV2 to TRBJ2-4; D tentatively reads TRBD1 or TRBD2 (6 bases each). This CDR3 is 15 amino acids long. The germline V gene encodes CDR1 SNHLY and CDR2 FYNNEI. V was clipped by 6 bases and J by 2 bases, with 14 bases between them. CDR3 amino acids: CASRPPGAPKNIQYF. The CDR3 coding sequence is TGTGCCAGCAGACCACCGGGGGCGCCCAAAAACATTCAGTACTTC.

This clonotype was picked up many times. V gene TRBV18 combines with J gene TRBJ2-2; no firm D call. CDR1 is KGHSH and CDR2 is LQKENI in the germline V gene. V lost 2 bases and J lost 1, with 8 bases in between. This CDR3 has 15 residues. CDR3: CASSPNGLNTGELFF. CDR3 sequence (DNA): TGTGCCAGCTCACCAAACGGATTGAACACCGGGGAGCTGTTTTTT. The full variable domain, rest sourced from reference TRBV18 and TRBJ2-2, is NAGVMQNPRHLVRRRGQEARLRCSPMKGHSHVYWYRQLPEEGLKFMVYLQKENIIDESGMPKERFSAEFPKEGPSILRIQQVVRGDSAAYFCASSPNGLNTGELFFGEGSRLTVL.

The table lists this clonotype with many counts. Here the CDR3 omits its conserved ending phenylalanine or tryptophan, so a read error is the likely source. Because the CDR3's place on the DNA is in doubt, the DNA is left out and the CDR3 is given as listed by TCRdb. The V gene is TRBV28, the J gene TRBJ2-7; TRBD1, the table's D call, was not compared with the DNA. CDR1 and CDR2 from the germline V gene are MDHEN and SYDVKM. The CDR3 length equals 12 residues, ends included. This CDR3 is CASSSAAPGVNI.

This rearrangement joins TRBV20-1 to TRBJ2-7; 9 bases map to TRBD2. The CDR3 is 16 amino acids. J gave up 2 bases and V 7 bases, and 15 bases lay outside the gene matches. The germline V gene encodes CDR1 DFQATT and CDR2 SNEGSKA (reference sequence). The CDR3: CSGEAGLAGSTYEQYF. The CDR3 DNA follows: TGCAGTGGCGAGGCGGGACTAGCAGGTAGCACCTACGAGCAGTACTTC.

In its sample, this clonotype was seen many times. The V gene is TRBV30, the J gene TRBJ1-3; possibly TRBD1 for D (6 bases). Trimming pared 7 bases from V and 0 bases from J, leaving 13 bases between. Germline values: CDR1 GTSNPN, CDR2 SVGIG (reference sequence). The CDR3 is 14 amino acids. The CDR3 DNA follows: TGTGCCTACTCAACAGGGAACTCTGGAAACACCATATATTTT. Translation: CAYSTGNSGNTIYF.

The chain combines TRBV20-1 with TRBJ2-7; no reliable D call. The CDR3 contains 10 residues. V lost 6 bases and J lost 5, with 8 bases in between. CDR1 and CDR2 (germline): DFQATT, SNEGSKA (reference sequence). CDR3 amino acids: CSAIENEQYF. The CDR3 nucleotides read TGCAGTGCGATCGAAAACGAGCAGTACTTC.